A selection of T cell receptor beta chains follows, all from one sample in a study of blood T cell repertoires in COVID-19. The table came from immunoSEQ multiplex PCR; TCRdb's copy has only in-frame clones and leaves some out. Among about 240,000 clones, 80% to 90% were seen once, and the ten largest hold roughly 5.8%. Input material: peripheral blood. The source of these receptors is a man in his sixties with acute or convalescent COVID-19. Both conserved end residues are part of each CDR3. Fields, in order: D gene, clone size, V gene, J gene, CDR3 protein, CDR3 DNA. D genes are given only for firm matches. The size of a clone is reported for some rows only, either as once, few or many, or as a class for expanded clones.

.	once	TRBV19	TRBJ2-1	CASSPRLDPENEQFF	TGTGCCAGTAGTCCACGACTAGATCCTGAGAATGAGCAGTTCTTC
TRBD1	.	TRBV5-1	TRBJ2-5	CASSLGQVGETQYF	TGCGCCAGCAGCTTAGGACAGGTCGGGGAGACCCAGTACTTC
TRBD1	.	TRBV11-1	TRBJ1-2	CASTQGQGYGYTF	TGTGCCAGCACCCAGGGACAGGGCTATGGCTACACCTTC
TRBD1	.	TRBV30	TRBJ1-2	CAWGRDRVPGYTF	TGTGCCTGGGGCCGGGACAGGGTACCGGGCTACACCTTC
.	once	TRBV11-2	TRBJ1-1	CASSLSSTDGEAFF	TGTGCCAGCAGCTTAAGCTCGACAGATGGGGAAGCTTTCTTT
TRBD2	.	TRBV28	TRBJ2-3	CASSLQSSGRRGTQYF	TGTGCCAGCAGTTTGCAATCTAGCGGGAGAAGGGGTACGCAGTATTTT
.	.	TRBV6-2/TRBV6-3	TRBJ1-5	CASSFGGHNQPQHF	TGTGCCAGCAGTTTCGGGGGGCACAATCAGCCCCAGCATTTT
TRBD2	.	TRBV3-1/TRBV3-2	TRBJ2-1	CASSQGTSGRQFF	TGTGCCAGCAGCCAAGGGACTAGCGGGAGGCAGTTCTTC
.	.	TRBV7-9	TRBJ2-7	CASSEQGTTYEQYF	TGTGCCAGCAGCGAACAGGGTACGACCTACGAGCAGTACTTC
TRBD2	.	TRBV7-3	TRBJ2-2	CASSLNGRLPPNTGELFF	TGTGCCAGCAGCTTAAACGGGAGGCTGCCTCCGAACACCGGGGAGCTGTTTTTT